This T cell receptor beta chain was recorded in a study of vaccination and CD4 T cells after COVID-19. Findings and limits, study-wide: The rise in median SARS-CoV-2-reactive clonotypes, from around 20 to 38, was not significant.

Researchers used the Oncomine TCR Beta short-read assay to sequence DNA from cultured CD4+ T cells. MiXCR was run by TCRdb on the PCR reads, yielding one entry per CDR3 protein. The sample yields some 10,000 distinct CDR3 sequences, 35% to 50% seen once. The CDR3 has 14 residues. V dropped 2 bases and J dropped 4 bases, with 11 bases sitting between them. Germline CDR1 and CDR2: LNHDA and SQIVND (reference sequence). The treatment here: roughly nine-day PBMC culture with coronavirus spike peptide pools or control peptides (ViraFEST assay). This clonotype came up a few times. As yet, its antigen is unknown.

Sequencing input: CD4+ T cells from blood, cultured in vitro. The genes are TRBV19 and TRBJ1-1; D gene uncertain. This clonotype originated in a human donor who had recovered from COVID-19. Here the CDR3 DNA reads TGTGCCAGTAGTATACTTCGGCAATCCACTGAAGCTTTCTTT. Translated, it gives CASSILRQSTEAFF.